The clone carrying this T cell receptor (beta chain) was seen a handful of times. This record comes from a study of T cells in Graves' hyperthyroidism and ophthalmopathy. It was RNA transcripts that yielded the amplified TCR beta CDR3 regions. HTBI primers drove first-round RT-PCR of the TCR CDR3. TCRdb reprocessed the multiplex PCR reads with MiXCR, giving one entry per CDR3 protein. The sample records roughly 510,000 distinct CDR3 sequences, 40% to 50% being singletons. The sequencing input was peripheral blood or thyroid tissue (not recorded which). The sequence derives from an adult woman with Graves' disease, either hyperthyroidism or ophthalmopathy (not recorded which).

The DNA for the CDR3 is TGTGCCAGCAGTGGACAGGGTGCTTGGAACACTGAAGCTTTCTTT. This gives the protein CASSGQGAWNTEAFF. The rearrangement links TRBV25-1 to TRBJ1-1; TRBD1 matches at 7 bases. From germline, CDR1 is MGHDK and CDR2 SYGVNS. CDR3 length: 15 amino acids. V shed 4 bases, J shed 1 base, and the junction held 6 bases outside the gene matches. The full variable domain, rest sourced from reference TRBV25-1 and TRBJ1-1, is EADIYQTPRYLVIGTGKKITLECSQTMGHDKMYWYQQDPGMELHLIHYSYGVNSTEKGDLSSESTVSRIRTEHFPLTLESARPSHTSQYLCASSGQGAWNTEAFFGQGTRLTVV.